The rows below give T cell receptor beta chains drawn from one sample of a study of T cells in Graves' hyperthyroidism and ophthalmopathy. Each CDR3 protein gets one entry after TCRdb re-called the multiplex PCR reads with MiXCR. The sample records roughly 250,000 distinct CDR3 sequences, approximately 15% being singletons. What was sequenced was blood. These receptors all come from a woman in her forties with Graves' hyperthyroidism that later progressed to Graves' ophthalmopathy. Both conserved end residues are part of each CDR3. The order of the fields is D gene, V gene, J gene, clone size, CDR3 protein, CDR3 DNA. D genes are given only for firm matches. A row's size may be missing; if present it is once, few, many or a size class.

d_call: -
v_call: TRBV6-1
j_call: TRBJ1-5
clone_size: many
cdr3_aa: CASSEAGYRHQPQHF
cdr3_nt: TGTGCCAGCAGTGAAGCAGGGTACAGACATCAGCCCCAGCATTTT

d_call: TRBD1
v_call: TRBV29-1
j_call: TRBJ2-1
clone_size: -
cdr3_aa: CSVEPGQVNPHEQFF
cdr3_nt: TGCAGCGTTGAACCGGGACAGGTGAACCCACATGAGCAGTTCTTC

d_call: TRBD2
v_call: TRBV27
j_call: TRBJ2-7
clone_size: few
cdr3_aa: CASSSEGRGYEQYF
cdr3_nt: TGTGCCAGCAGTTCTGAAGGGAGGGGTTACGAGCAGTACTTC

d_call: TRBD2
v_call: TRBV7-2
j_call: TRBJ2-4
clone_size: -
cdr3_aa: CASSLGGIAGESKNIQYF
cdr3_nt: TGTGCCAGCAGCTTAGGCGGTATAGCGGGAGAGTCCAAAAACATTCAGTACTTC

d_call: -
v_call: TRBV6-5
j_call: TRBJ2-3
clone_size: many
cdr3_aa: CASSSVPDTQYF
cdr3_nt: TGTGCCAGCAGTTCCGTTCCAGATACGCAGTATTTT

d_call: -
v_call: TRBV20-1
j_call: TRBJ2-6
clone_size: -
cdr3_aa: CSASRASSGANVLTF
cdr3_nt: TGCAGTGCTTCCCGGGCGTCTTCTGGGGCCAACGTCCTGACTTTC

d_call: -
v_call: TRBV19
j_call: TRBJ1-1
clone_size: -
cdr3_aa: CASRGINTEAFF
cdr3_nt: TGTGCCAGTAGAGGCATAAACACTGAAGCTTTCTTT

d_call: -
v_call: TRBV5-1
j_call: TRBJ2-1
clone_size: -
cdr3_aa: CASSLPPTGKVYNEQFF
cdr3_nt: TGCGCCAGCAGCTTACCTCCGACTGGAAAAGTCTACAATGAGCAGTTCTTC

d_call: -
v_call: TRBV20-1
j_call: TRBJ2-7
clone_size: -
cdr3_aa: CSASVAYEQYF
cdr3_nt: TGCAGTGCAAGTGTAGCCTACGAGCAGTACTTC

d_call: -
v_call: TRBV7-2
j_call: TRBJ2-7
clone_size: many
cdr3_aa: CASSLGSWYSYEQYF
cdr3_nt: TGTGCCAGCAGCCTAGGGAGCTGGTACTCCTACGAGCAGTACTTC